The T cell receptor beta chain under discussion was sequenced for a study of T cells in Graves' hyperthyroidism and ophthalmopathy. Findings and limits, study-wide: Expanded thyroid clonotypes (above 0.001) were mostly also found in blood.

TCR beta CDR3 region amplification was performed from RNA transcripts. HTBI primers were employed in a first-round RT-PCR of the TCR CDR3. In TCRdb, the multiplex PCR reads were re-called with MiXCR into one record per CDR3 protein. The data contain approximately 600,000 distinct CDR3 sequences, about 15% of them singletons. This clonotype was observed many times. The antigen remains undetermined. This CDR3 has 15 residues. CDR1 SQVTM and CDR2 ANQGSEA come from the germline V gene. The V segment lost 3 bases and the J segment 4 bases; nucleotides outside the gene matches: 8. Criteria for exclusion of patients were uncontrolled infection, other autoimmune disease, pregnancy or lactation. Preceding any ophthalmopathy symptoms, the blood sample dates from first hyperthyroidism diagnosis.

The sample comprised blood. This sequence originates from a woman in her 30s with Graves' hyperthyroidism that later progressed to Graves' ophthalmopathy. The V gene is TRBV29-1, the J gene TRBJ1-2; 10 bases fit TRBD1. CDR3 DNA: TGCAGCGTTGACCGGACAGGGGGGAATTCCTATGGCTACACCTTC. Protein product: CSVDRTGGNSYGYTF. The full variable domain, completed using reference TRBV29-1 and TRBJ1-2, is SAVISQKPSRDICQRGTSLTIQCQVDSQVTMMFWYRQQPGQSLTLIATANQGSEATYESGFVIDKFPISRPNLTFSTLTVSNMSPEDSSIYLCSVDRTGGNSYGYTFGSGTRLTVV.